This T cell receptor beta chain was identified during a study of beta chain features in type 1 diabetes. Study outcomes and limitations: With patients and controls alike, PCR might favor shorter templates to an equal degree. There was a moderate but significant shortening of TCRB CDR3s in all four CD4+ subsets of Type 1 diabetes patients. The question of HLA type influencing TCRB rearrangement was one that remained unresolved here.

The whole isolated RNA underwent reverse transcription, so sequencing captured expressed TCRB transcripts. Repertoires were generated with immunoSEQ multiplex PCR, while TCRdb's copy carries only in-frame clones and drops some. The sample shows under 350,000 clones, 13% to 15% of them seen only once. A sort by CD45RO/CCR7/CD25/CD127/CD95/CD27 yielded CD4+ naive, central memory, regulatory and stem cell-like memory cells. Each of the sorted populations had a purity greater than 98%. Notes on this clone: Its antigen is as yet unknown.

The specimen sequenced was naive CD4+ T cells from blood. The sequence was obtained from a man under 40 with type 1 diabetes.

DNA of the CDR3: TGTGCCAGCAGCTATTTTGTAGCGGGCACAGATACGCAGTATTTT. Its translation: CASSYFVAGTDTQYF. The rearrangement links TRBV11-2 to TRBJ2-3; perhaps TRBD2 as D (6 bases). The germline gives CDR1 SGHAT, CDR2 FQNNGV. Trimming took off 4 bases at V and 1 base at J, with 12 bases between the two ends. This CDR3 contains 15 residues.